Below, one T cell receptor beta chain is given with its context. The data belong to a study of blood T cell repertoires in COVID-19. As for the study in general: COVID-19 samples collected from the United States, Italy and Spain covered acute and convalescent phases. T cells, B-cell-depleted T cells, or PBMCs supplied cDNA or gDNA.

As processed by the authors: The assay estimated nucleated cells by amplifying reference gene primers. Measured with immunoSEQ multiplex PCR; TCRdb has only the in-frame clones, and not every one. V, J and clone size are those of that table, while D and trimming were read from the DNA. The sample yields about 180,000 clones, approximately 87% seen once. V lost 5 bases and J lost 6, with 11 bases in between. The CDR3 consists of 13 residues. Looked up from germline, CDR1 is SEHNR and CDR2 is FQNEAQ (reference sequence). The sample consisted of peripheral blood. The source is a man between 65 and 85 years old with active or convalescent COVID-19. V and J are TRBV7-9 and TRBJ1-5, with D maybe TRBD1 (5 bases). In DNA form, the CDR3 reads TGTGCCAGCAGCAGCGGGGGGGTTCAGCCCCAGCATTTT. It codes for CASSSGGVQPQHF. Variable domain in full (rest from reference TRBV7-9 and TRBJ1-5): DTGVSQNPRHKITKRGQNVTFRCDPISEHNRLYWYRQTLGQGPEFLTYFQNEAQLEKSRLLSDRFSAERPKGSFSTLEIQRTEQGDSAMYLCASSSGGVQPQHFGDGTRLSIL.